This passage covers 17 T cell receptor beta chains from one sample sequenced in a study of blood T cell repertoires in COVID-19. Data came from immunoSEQ multiplex PCR; TCRdb stores just in-frame clones and leaves some out. Of more than 200,000 clones listed, approximately 78% are singletons. Material: peripheral blood. These receptors came from a woman older than 75 with COVID-19, enrolled during active disease.

The chain combines TRBV15 with TRBJ1-4; TRBD1 is a possible D gene (6 bases). The V and J ends lost 8 bases and 4 bases respectively, with 14 bases between them. The CDR3 is 14 amino acids. Germline assignment: CDR1 LNHNV and CDR2 YYDKDF (reference sequence). The CDR3 DNA sequence: TGTGCCACCGAGAATAAAGGGGGTAATGAAAAACTGTTTTTT. The encoded protein is CATENKGGNEKLFF.

The chain recombines TRBV7-3 with TRBJ1-1; a possible D gene is TRBD1 (5 bases). Germline V gene sequence: CDR1 SGHTA, CDR2 FQGTGA. Trimming removed 2 bases from V and 4 bases from J, with 11 bases in between. CDR3 size: 14 residues. The CDR3 DNA sequence: TGTGCCAGCAGCTTACAAGGGGTTGGCACTGAAGCTTTCTTT. It yields the protein CASSLQGVGTEAFF.

The V and J genes are TRBV19 and TRBJ1-2; a possible D gene is TRBD1 (6 bases). Germline V gene data show CDR1 as LNHDA and CDR2 as SQIVND (reference sequence). The CDR3 spans 12 residues. V lost 5 bases and J lost 4, with 8 bases in between. The CDR3 DNA follows: TGTGCCAGTAGTGGACAGTTCTATGGCTACACCTTC. The encoded protein is CASSGQFYGYTF.

This chain links TRBV27 with TRBJ1-2; a weak D match, TRBD1 (6 bases). CDR1 and CDR2 from the germline V gene are MNHEY and SMNVEV (reference sequence). This CDR3 region has 18 residues. V gave up 7 bases and J gave up 3 bases, with 27 bases separating them. The CDR3 DNA is TGTGCCAGCACTCGTTTGACAGGCCAGGGACCTTCTCACTATGGCTACACCTTC. Translation: CASTRLTGQGPSHYGYTF.

This rearrangement joins TRBV18 to TRBJ2-7; 7 bases are a match to TRBD1. This CDR3 is 13 amino acids long. The junction had 3 bases not matched to a gene; V was cut back by 4 bases and J by 3 bases. Germline-derived CDR1 and CDR2 are KGHSH and LQKENI. The CDR3 region is CASSQGAGYEQYF. In DNA, the CDR3 is TGTGCCAGCTCACAGGGGGCGGGCTACGAGCAGTACTTC.

The chain couples TRBV9 to TRBJ2-4; a weak D match, TRBD1 (5 bases). Germline-derived CDR1 and CDR2 are SGDLS and YYNGEE. V dropped 0 bases and J dropped 1 base, with 26 bases sitting between them. This CDR3 is built from 21 residues. The CDR3: CASSVASITGPFDFAKNIQYF. The DNA of the CDR3 is TGTGCCAGCAGCGTAGCTTCCATCACAGGACCTTTTGATTTCGCCAAAAACATTCAGTACTTC. Combining the CDR3 with reference TRBV9 and TRBJ2-4 gives the whole variable domain DSGVTQTPKHLITATGQRVTLRCSPRSGDLSVYWYQQSLDQGLQFLIQYYNGEERAKGNILERFSAQQFPDLHSELNLSSLELGDSALYFCASSVASITGPFDFAKNIQYFGAGTRLSVL.

V is TRBV10-2 and J is TRBJ2-5; 8 positions agree with TRBD2. Germline V gives CDR1 WSHSY, CDR2 SAAADI. There are 14 residues in the CDR3. Germline trimming cut 5 bases from V and 4 bases from J; bases unmatched to any gene: 6. CDR3 sequence (DNA): TGCGCCAGCAGTTCCGGGGGGGCCGCAGAGACCCAGTACTTC. As protein: CASSSGGAAETQYF.

This chain's CDR3 is CASSYRDSNYGYTF. The DNA for the CDR3 is TGCGCCAGCAGCTATCGGGACAGTAACTATGGCTACACCTTC. The gene calls are TRBV5-1 and TRBJ1-2; TRBD1 aligns across 7 bases. Germline CDR1 reads SGHRS; CDR2 reads YFSETQ. The trim removed 3 bases at V and 1 base at J, leaving 3 bases unmatched. The CDR3 consists of 14 residues.

This clone has just a few counts. This chain connects TRBV5-1 to TRBJ2-3; D is undetermined. The germline V gene encodes CDR1 SGHRS and CDR2 YFSETQ. This CDR3 is built from 12 residues. V was cut by 4 bases and J by 2 bases, with 5 bases left in between. The CDR3 DNA reads as TGCGCCAGCAGCCCAAACACAGATACGCAGTATTTT. Amino acids: CASSPNTDTQYF.

The chain links TRBV9 to TRBJ1-2, with 9 bases fitting TRBD1. J gave up 8 bases and V 3 bases, and 5 bases lay outside the gene matches. The CDR3 is made up of 13 amino acids. Germline assignment: CDR1 SGDLS and CDR2 YYNGEE. CDR3 in amino acids: CASSAVDRGGYTF. The CDR3 region has the DNA TGTGCCAGCAGCGCCGTGGACAGGGGAGGCTACACCTTC.

The chain carries TRBV4-3 and TRBJ1-2, with 7 bases matching TRBD1. The CDR3 consists of 14 residues. After removal of 1 base from V and 6 bases from J, the junction contained 5 bases not matched to a gene. The germline gives CDR1 LGHNA, CDR2 YSLEER. CDR3 DNA sequence: TGCGCCAGCAGCCAAGCTACAGGGGAAGATGGCTACACCTTC. Amino acids: CASSQATGEDGYTF.

The chain joins TRBV10-2 to TRBJ1-4; no clear D. Between the trimmed V and J ends, which lost 0 bases and 2 bases, there was a span of 7 bases. There are 15 residues in the CDR3. In germline, CDR1 is WSHSY, CDR2 SAAADI. In DNA form, the CDR3 reads TGCGCCAGCAGTGAGTCGGCCTCCACTAATGAAAAACTGTTTTTT. Amino acids: CASSESASTNEKLFF.

The gene calls are TRBV7-2 and TRBJ2-3; 9 bases line up with TRBD2. The CDR3 spans 14 residues. The V gene's germline CDR1 is SGHTA and CDR2 FQGNSA. Unmatched junction bases numbered 11, after V lost 8 bases and J lost 8 bases. The CDR3 DNA sequence: TGTGCCAGCGGGCGGGGGGGTGCACAGATTACGCAGTATTTT. It is translated as CASGRGGAQITQYF.

This clone has a single count. Other DNA sequences in this sample translate to the same CDR3. J is TRBJ1-1 and V is TRBV6-5; 10 nucleotides match TRBD1. Germline V gene data show CDR1 as MNHEY and CDR2 as SVGAGI. The CDR3 is 15 amino acids. The J segment lost 6 bases and the V segment lost 3 bases, leaving 7 bases of the junction unmatched. The CDR3 DNA sequence: TGTGCCAGCAGTTATTCGCGACAGGGGGCCTCTGAAGCTTTCTTT. Its translation is CASSYSRQGASEAFF.

J is TRBJ1-1 and V is TRBV25-1; TRBD1 matches at 7 bases. The CDR3 has 13 amino acids. The germline CDR1 and CDR2 sequences are MGHDK and SYGVNS. The V and J ends lost 4 bases and 4 bases, in that order; junction bases with no gene match: 3. The CDR3 DNA reads as TGTGCCAGCAGTGGAAAGGGGGCCACTGAAGCTTTCTTT. Translating it yields CASSGKGATEAFF.

This clone showed up just a few times. This sequence joins TRBV30 and TRBJ1-3; D not resolved. V shed 6 bases and J shed 3 bases, with 15 bases lying between them. The CDR3 covers 14 residues. The germline CDR1 and CDR2 sequences are GTSNPN and SVGIG (reference sequence). CDR3 DNA: TGTGCCTGCTCTCCGGGGATTTATGGAAACACCATATATTTT. Protein sequence: CACSPGIYGNTIYF.

The CDR3 bases are TGTGCCAGCAGTTCAGGGGGCGGGTTGGAAGCTTTCTTT. Its protein is CASSSGGGLEAFF. The rearrangement uses TRBV6-5 and TRBJ1-1; 8 nucleotides agree with TRBD1. The CDR3 is made up of 13 amino acids. Germline V gene lookup returns CDR1 MNHEY and CDR2 SVGAGI. With V trimmed by 4 bases and J by 8 bases, 6 bases remained unmatched.